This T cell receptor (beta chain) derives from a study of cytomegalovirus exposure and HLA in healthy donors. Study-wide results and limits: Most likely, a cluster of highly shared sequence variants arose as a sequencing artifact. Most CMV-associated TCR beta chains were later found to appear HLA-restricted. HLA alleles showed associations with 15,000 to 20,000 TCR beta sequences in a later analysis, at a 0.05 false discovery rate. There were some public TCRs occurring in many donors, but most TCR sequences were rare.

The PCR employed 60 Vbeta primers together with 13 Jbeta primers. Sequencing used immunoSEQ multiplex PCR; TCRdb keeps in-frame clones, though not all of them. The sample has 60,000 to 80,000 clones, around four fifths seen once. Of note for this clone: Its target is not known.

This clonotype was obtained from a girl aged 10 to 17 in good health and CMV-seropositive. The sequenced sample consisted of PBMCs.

The CDR3 is CASRGAGGGTGELFF. The DNA for the CDR3 is TGTGCCAGCAGAGGGGCCGGGGGGGGCACCGGGGAGCTGTTTTTT. The rearrangement joins TRBV6-6 to TRBJ2-2; 8 bases are shared with TRBD2. The CDR3 runs 15 residues. V shed 6 bases and J 4 bases; nucleotides not matched to a gene: 7. Per germline, CDR1 MNHNY and CDR2 SVGAGI (reference sequence).